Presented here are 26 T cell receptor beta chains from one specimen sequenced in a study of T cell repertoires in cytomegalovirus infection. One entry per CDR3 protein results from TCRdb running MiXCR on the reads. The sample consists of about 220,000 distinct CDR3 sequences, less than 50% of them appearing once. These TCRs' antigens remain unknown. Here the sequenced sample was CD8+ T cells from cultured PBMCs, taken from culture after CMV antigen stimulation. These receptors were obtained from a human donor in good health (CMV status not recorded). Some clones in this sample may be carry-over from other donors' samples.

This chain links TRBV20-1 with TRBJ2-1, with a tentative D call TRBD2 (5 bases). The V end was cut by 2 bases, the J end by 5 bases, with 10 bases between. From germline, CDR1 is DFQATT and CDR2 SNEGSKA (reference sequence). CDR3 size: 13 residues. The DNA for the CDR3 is TGCAGTGCTAGAATTGGACTTAACAATGAGCAGTTCTTC. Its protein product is CSARIGLNNEQFF.

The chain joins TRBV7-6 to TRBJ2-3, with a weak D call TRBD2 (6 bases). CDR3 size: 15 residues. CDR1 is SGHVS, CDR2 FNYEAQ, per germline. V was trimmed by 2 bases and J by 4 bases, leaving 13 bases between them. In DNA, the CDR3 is TGTGCCAGCAGCTTAAACGGGGGAATGGCAGATACGCAGTATTTT. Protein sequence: CASSLNGGMADTQYF.

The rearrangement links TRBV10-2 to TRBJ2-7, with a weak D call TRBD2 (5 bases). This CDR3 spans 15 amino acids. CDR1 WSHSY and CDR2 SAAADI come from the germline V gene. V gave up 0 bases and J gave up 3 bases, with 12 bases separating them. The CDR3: CASSESDPRDYEQYF. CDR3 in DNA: TGCGCCAGCAGTGAGTCGGACCCGAGGGACTACGAGCAGTACTTC.

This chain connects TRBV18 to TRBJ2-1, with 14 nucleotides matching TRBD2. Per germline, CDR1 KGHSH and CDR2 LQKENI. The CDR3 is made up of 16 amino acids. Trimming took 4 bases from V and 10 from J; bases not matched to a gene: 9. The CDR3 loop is CASSRGTSGSYKEQFF. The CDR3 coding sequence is TGTGCCAGCTCACGCGGGACTAGCGGGAGTTATAAAGAGCAGTTCTTC. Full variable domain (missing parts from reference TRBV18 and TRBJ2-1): NAGVMQNPRHLVRRRGQEARLRCSPMKGHSHVYWYRQLPEEGLKFMVYLQKENIIDESGMPKERFSAEFPKEGPSILRIQQVVRGDSAAYFCASSRGTSGSYKEQFFGPGTRLTVL.

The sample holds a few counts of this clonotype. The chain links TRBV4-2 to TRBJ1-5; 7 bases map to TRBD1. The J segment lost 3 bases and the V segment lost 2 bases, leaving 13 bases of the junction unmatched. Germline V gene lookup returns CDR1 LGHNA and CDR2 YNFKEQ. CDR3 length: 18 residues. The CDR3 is CASSQQKGTDLFNQPQHF. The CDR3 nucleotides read TGTGCCAGCAGCCAACAAAAAGGGACAGACCTTTTCAATCAGCCCCAGCATTTT.

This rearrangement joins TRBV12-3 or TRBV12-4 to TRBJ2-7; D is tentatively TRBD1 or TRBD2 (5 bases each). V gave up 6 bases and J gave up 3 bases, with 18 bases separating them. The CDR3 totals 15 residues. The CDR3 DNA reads TGTGCCAGCAGCCCTACCGGGACCCTGGGCTACGAGCAGTACTTC. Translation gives CASSPTGTLGYEQYF.

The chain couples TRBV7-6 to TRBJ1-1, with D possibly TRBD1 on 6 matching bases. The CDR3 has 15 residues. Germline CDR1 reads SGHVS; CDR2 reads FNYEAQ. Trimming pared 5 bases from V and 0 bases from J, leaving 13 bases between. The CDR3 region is CASSQAGDMNTEAFF. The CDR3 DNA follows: TGTGCCAGCAGCCAGGCAGGGGACATGAACACTGAAGCTTTCTTT.

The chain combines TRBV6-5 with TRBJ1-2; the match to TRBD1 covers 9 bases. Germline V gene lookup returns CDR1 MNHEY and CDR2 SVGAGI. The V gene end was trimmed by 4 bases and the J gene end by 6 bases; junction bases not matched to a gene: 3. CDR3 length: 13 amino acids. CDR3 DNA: TGTGCCAGCAGTTTGACAGGGGGGGATGGCTACACCTTC. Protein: CASSLTGGDGYTF.

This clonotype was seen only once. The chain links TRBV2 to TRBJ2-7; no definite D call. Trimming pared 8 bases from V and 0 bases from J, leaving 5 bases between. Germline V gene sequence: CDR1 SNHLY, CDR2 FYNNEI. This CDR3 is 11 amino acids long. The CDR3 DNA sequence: TGTGCCAGCGAAACCTCCTACGAGCAGTACTTC. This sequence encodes CASETSYEQYF.

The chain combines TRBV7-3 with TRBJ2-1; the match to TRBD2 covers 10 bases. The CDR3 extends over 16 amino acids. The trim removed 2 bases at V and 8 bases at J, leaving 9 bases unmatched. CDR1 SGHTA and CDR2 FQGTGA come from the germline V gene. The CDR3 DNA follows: TGTGCCAGCAGCTTACACGGAGCGGGGGGGCCTTATGAGCAGTTCTTC. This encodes CASSLHGAGGPYEQFF.

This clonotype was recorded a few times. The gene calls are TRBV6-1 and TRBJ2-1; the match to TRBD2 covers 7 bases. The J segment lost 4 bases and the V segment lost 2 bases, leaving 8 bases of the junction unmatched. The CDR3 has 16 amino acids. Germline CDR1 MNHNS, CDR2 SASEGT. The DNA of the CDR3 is TGTGCCAGCAGTGAACGATCAACCGGGGGGTACAATGAGCAGTTCTTC. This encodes CASSERSTGGYNEQFF.

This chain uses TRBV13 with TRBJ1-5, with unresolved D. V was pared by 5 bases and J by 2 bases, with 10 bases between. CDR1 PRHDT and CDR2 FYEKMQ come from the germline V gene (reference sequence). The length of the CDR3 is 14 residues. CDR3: CASSHRGGNQPQHF. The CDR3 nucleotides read TGTGCCAGCAGCCACCGGGGAGGCAATCAGCCCCAGCATTTT.

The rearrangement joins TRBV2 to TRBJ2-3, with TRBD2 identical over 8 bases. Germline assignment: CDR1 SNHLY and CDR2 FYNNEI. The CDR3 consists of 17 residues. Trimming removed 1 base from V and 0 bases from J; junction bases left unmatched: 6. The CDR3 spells CASSEEASGPSTDTQYF. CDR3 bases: TGTGCCAGCAGTGAAGAGGCTAGCGGGCCCAGCACAGATACGCAGTATTTT.

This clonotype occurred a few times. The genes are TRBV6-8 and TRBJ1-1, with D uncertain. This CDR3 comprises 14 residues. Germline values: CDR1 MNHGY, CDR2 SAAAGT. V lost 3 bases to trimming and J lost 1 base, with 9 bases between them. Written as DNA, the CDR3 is TGTGCCAGCAGTTATGCGACGGCGAACACTGAAGCTTTCTTT. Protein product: CASSYATANTEAFF.

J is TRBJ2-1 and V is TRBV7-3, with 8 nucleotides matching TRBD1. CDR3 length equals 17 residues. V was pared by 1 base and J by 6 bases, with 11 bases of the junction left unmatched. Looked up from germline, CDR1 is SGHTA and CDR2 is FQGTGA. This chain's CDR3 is CASSLNPGGPNGNEQFF. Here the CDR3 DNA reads TGTGCCAGCAGCTTAAATCCAGGGGGCCCAAATGGCAATGAGCAGTTCTTC.

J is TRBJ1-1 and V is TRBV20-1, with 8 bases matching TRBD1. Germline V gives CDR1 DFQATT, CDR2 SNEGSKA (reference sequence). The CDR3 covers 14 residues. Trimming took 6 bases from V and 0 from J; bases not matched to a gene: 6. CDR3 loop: CSAKTGAMNTEAFF. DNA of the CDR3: TGCAGTGCAAAGACAGGGGCGATGAACACTGAAGCTTTCTTT.

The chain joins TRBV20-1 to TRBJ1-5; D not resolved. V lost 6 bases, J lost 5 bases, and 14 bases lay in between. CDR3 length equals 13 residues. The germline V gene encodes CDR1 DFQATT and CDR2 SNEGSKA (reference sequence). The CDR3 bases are TGCAGTGCCCACGGGCTCGGGGATCAGCCCCAGCATTTT. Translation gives CSAHGLGDQPQHF.

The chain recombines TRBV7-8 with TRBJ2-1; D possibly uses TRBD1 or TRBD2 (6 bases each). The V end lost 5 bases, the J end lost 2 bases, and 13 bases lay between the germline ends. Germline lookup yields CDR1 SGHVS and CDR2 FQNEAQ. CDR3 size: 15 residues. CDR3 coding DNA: TGTGCCAGCAGCCCTGCCGGGGGCGCCTACAATGAGCAGTTCTTC. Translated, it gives CASSPAGGAYNEQFF.

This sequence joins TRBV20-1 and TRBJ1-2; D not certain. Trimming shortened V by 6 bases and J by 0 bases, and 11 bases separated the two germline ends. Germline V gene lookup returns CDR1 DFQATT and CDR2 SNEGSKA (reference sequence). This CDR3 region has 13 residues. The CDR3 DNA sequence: TGCAGTGCCAAGAGCTGGACTAACTATGGCTACACCTTC. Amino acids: CSAKSWTNYGYTF.

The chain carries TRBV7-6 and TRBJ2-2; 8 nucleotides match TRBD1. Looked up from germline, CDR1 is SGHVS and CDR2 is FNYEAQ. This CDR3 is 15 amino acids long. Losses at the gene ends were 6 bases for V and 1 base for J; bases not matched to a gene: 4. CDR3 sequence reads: CASRDGQGNTGELFF. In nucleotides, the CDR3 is TGTGCCAGCAGGGACGGACAGGGGAACACCGGGGAGCTGTTTTTT.

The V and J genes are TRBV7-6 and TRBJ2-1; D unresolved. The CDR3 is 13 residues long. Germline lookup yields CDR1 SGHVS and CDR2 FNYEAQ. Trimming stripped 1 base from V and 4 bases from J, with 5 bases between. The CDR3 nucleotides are TGTGCCAGCAGCTTAGATGATTACAATGAGCAGTTCTTC. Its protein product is CASSLDDYNEQFF.

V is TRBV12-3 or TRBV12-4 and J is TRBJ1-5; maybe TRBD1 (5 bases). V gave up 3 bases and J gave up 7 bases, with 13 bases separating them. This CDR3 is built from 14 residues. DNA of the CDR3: TGTGCCAGCAGTTTTATGGGGGTGGAGCAGCCCCAGCATTTT. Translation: CASSFMGVEQPQHF.

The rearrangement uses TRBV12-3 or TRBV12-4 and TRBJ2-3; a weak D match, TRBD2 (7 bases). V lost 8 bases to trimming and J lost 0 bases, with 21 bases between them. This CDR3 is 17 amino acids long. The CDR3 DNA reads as TGTGCCAGCCCCCCAGCCTTGGGGGGGCCTAGCACAGATACGCAGTATTTT. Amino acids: CASPPALGGPSTDTQYF.

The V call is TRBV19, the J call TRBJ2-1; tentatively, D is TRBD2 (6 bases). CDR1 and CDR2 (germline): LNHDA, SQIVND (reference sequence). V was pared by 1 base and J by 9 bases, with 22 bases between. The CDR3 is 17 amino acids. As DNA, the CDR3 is TGTGCCAGTAGTATAGGTTCCGGGACTTCTCGTACAATTGAGCAGTTCTTC. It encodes CASSIGSGTSRTIEQFF.

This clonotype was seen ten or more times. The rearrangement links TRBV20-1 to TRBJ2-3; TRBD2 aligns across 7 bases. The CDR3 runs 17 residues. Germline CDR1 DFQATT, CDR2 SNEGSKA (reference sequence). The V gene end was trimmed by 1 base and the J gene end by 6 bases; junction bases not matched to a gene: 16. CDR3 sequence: CSARGGGSSGLLDTQYF. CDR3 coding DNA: TGCAGTGCTAGAGGAGGAGGCTCTAGCGGATTATTGGATACGCAGTATTTT.

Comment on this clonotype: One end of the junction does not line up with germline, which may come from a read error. The CDR3 loop is CASSPTGSASF. In DNA form, the CDR3 reads TGTGCCAGCAGTCCGACAGGGAGTGCCTCCTTT. This rearrangement joins TRBV5-4 to TRBJ1-3; 7 bases agree with TRBD1. CDR1 and CDR2 (germline): SGHNT, YYREEE (reference sequence). The CDR3 is 11 amino acids.